This T cell receptor (beta chain) came from a study of blood T cell repertoires in COVID-19 (dated by TCRdb to 2020 to 2021). For context, the study as a whole: Samples from collaborators originated in the United States, Italy and Spain and spanned both the acute and convalescent phases of COVID-19. Sample metadata almost always included a de-identified subject ID, COVID-19 status, age in years and sex. HLA class I and class II types, where available, came from metadata supplied by the sample provider rather than from assay-based typing. Subjects who had been exposed to COVID-19, were actively infected with it, or had recovered from it provided the deeply sampled blood TCRbeta repertoires that made up the dataset. The samples were drawn from the first 160 participants of the ongoing ImmuneRACE study and from about 1,200 subjects provided by 6 global collaborators. The material from the prospective study consisted of cDNA or gDNA derived from T cells, B-cell-depleted T cells, or PBMCs. The repertoires were made available in a free public database intended to serve as a resource for research on the immune response to SARS-CoV-2. Results and caveats for the whole study, not just this receptor: Clinical and demographic metadata were provided uncurated, with the amount varying by source and participant.

Notes on this clone: The target of this receptor is not known. There are no base qualities to consult, and no much larger clone falls within one base.

TCRbeta CDR3 regions were amplified from genomic DNA by means of the immunoSEQ Assay, a bias-controlled multiplex PCR. The paper's processing steps were these. The number of nucleated cells in each sample was estimated from the amplification of reference gene primers within the assay. To quantify the absolute abundance of each unique TCRbeta CDR3 rearrangement, sequence reads were collapsed and filtered. Productive Simpson clonality was computed per sample as the square root of Simpson's diversity index over productive rearrangements. The source is immuneACCESS, and TCRdb retained only in-frame sequences with V and J called. Part of the clones is not carried over; for the studies checked, unresolved V genes explain less than half of this, and the remainder is unexplained. The D gene and trimming were derived from the DNA, and the V and J assignments and clone size from that table. The sample data list fewer than 300,000 clones, and roughly 84% of these were observed just once. The ten largest account for around 1% of the sample.

At one collaborating source in Seattle, patients were enrolled during active infection and were followed longitudinally through the course of disease. Collaborating institutions collected whole blood in K2EDTA tubes following their own protocols. For TCRbeta analysis, collaborator samples were shipped as frozen whole blood, as isolated PBMCs, or as DNA extracted from either sample type. The specimen was peripheral blood. The sequence came from a human donor with COVID-19, enrolled during active disease. The donor label of this sample is uncertain.

The nucleotide sequence is given as TGTGCCATCAGTGACCCCTTATCCACTGAAGCTTTCTTT. Its translation reads: CAISDPLSTEAFF. The chain links TRBV10-3 with TRBJ1-1; the D gene remains uncertain. The CDR3 numbers 13 residues from cysteine through phenylalanine. Only the CDR3 DNA is retained, 39 bases long and in frame from the first base. The germline V gene specifies ENHRY as CDR1 and SYGVKD as CDR2. Cut back by 3 bases and 4 bases, the V and J ends lie 9 bases apart.